This T cell receptor beta chain was recovered during a study of T cells after yellow fever vaccination. Notes on the study in general: In post-booster samples, most primary-vaccination clones reappeared (about 96% CD4, 88% CD8). Secondary responses were weaker yet peaked faster, day 5 versus 15.

In its sample, this clonotype was seen a few times. Its antigen is currently unknown. Losses at the gene ends were 2 bases for V and 2 bases for J; bases not matched to a gene: 7. This CDR3 comprises 17 residues. Germline V lookup: CDR1 SGHTA, CDR2 FQGNSA. TCRdb re-analysed the 5' RACE reads in MiXCR, keeping a single row per CDR3 protein. This sample has about 630,000 distinct CDR3 sequences, with approximately 13% found just once. This TCR derives from a man aged 25 to 40 who received the YFV17D yellow fever vaccine. V gene TRBV7-2 combines with J gene TRBJ2-3, with 10 positions matching TRBD1. This sample comprised PBMCs, obtained on the day of the yellow fever booster vaccination. The CDR3 region has the DNA TGTGCCAGCAGCTTATGGGGACAGGGGACCAACACAGATACGCAGTATTTT. Its translation: CASSLWGQGTNTDTQYF.